Listed below are T cell receptor beta chains from one sample, sequenced in a study of metastatic and nonmetastatic thyroid tumors. With MiXCR, TCRdb reprocessed the PCR reads. This table holds thousands of clones, over 30% found once. Input material: adjacent normal tissue. Receptors were obtained from a female donor with papillary thyroid cancer or a benign thyroid nodule (not recorded which). Some clones in this sample may be carry-over from other donors' samples. The CDR3 runs from the conserved cysteine through the conserved F or W. Each record gives: V gene, D gene, clone size, J gene, CDR3 DNA, CDR3 protein. The D gene is left open where the match is weak. Size values are once, few and many counts, or a class for expanded clones, and some rows have none.

>TRBV6-1|.|.|TRBJ1-2
TGTGCCAGCAGTTCCGCCCAGCAGGCGCGGGCTGGCTACACCTTC
CASSSAQQARAGYTF
>TRBV7-6|TRBD2|.|TRBJ2-2
TGTGCCAGCAGCTTAGAATTGGGCGGGGGGCCAGACACCGGGGAGCTGTTTTTT
CASSLELGGGPDTGELFF
>TRBV6-5|.|large|TRBJ1-5
TGTGCCAGCAGTTACAACAGGGCGGGCCAGCCCCAGCATTTT
CASSYNRAGQPQHF
>TRBV4-2|.|.|TRBJ2-1
TGTGCCAGCAGCCAGATCAGCGGGCTTTCCTCCAATGAGCAGTTCTTC
CASSQISGLSSNEQFF
>TRBV6-1|.|few|TRBJ2-7
TGTGCCAGCAGGGCCCCCGAGATCTACCCCTACGAGCAGTACTTC
CASRAPEIYPYEQYF
>TRBV30|TRBD1|few|TRBJ2-1
TGTGCCTGGGGAGAGGGGGCGGGCCCCTACAATGAGCAGTTCTTC
CAWGEGAGPYNEQFF
>TRBV7-3|TRBD1|.|TRBJ1-1
TGTGCCAGCAGCTTACTTAGAATGGAGCAGGGGACAGCTGAAGCTTTCTTT
CASSLLRMEQGTAEAFF
>TRBV9|.|many|TRBJ2-2
TGTGCCAGCAGCGTAGTGGGTCAGGGCCCCACCGGGGAGCTGTTTTTT
CASSVVGQGPTGELFF
>TRBV12-3/TRBV12-4|TRBD2|large|TRBJ2-2
TGTGCCAGCAGACCTACTAGCGGGGGGCCCGGGGAGCTGTTTTTT
CASRPTSGGPGELFF
>TRBV20-1|TRBD1|few|TRBJ2-3
TGCAGTGCTCCCGGGACAGGGACGGATACGCAGTATTTT
CSAPGTGTDTQYF
>TRBV25-1|.|few|TRBJ1-1
TGTGCCAGCAGTGAAAGGGGGGTCACTGAAGCTTTCTTT
CASSERGVTEAFF
>TRBV3-1|.|.|TRBJ1-5
TGTGCCAGCAGCGCCACCGACAGCCCTAATCAGCCCCAGCATTTT
CASSATDSPNQPQHF
>TRBV6-1|.|few|TRBJ1-3
TGTGCCAGCACCTTCCTAGGCAGTCAGGCTGGAAACACCATATATTTT
CASTFLGSQAGNTIYF
>TRBV20-1|.|.|TRBJ2-3
TGCAGTCCCACCGCCGGGGGAGGGGGAGATACGCAGTATTTT
CSPTAGGGGDTQYF
>TRBV7-6|.|.|TRBJ1-2
TGTGCCAGCAGCTTAGCGTTTGGGGCAGGGTTCGATGGCTACACCTTC
CASSLAFGAGFDGYTF
>TRBV20-1|TRBD2|few|TRBJ2-1
TGCAGTTGCTTTGCGGGAGGAACCCAGAACAATGAGCAGTTCTTC
CSCFAGGTQNNEQFF
>TRBV4-1|TRBD1|.|TRBJ1-6
TGCGCCAGCAGCCAACAGGGGGCGTATAATTCACCCCTCCACTTT
CASSQQGAYNSPLHF
>TRBV9|TRBD1|.|TRBJ2-1
TGTGCCAGCAGCGTAGGGACAGGGGACTCCTACAATGAGCAGTTCTTC
CASSVGTGDSYNEQFF
>TRBV7-3|.|.|TRBJ1-1
TGTGCCAGCAGCTTATCCATGAACACTGAAGCTTTCTTT
CASSLSMNTEAFF
>TRBV30|.|.|TRBJ1-4
TGTGCCTGGCAGGACTCGGATGAAAAACTGTTTTTT
CAWQDSDEKLFF
>TRBV27|.|.|TRBJ2-5
TGTGCCAGCAGTTTATCGGACAGATCAGAGACCCAGTACTTC
CASSLSDRSETQYF
>TRBV6-2/TRBV6-3|TRBD1|.|TRBJ1-2
TGTGCCACCGGGACAGGAGGGCGTGGCTACACCTTC
CATGTGGRGYTF
>TRBV6-1|.|large|TRBJ1-4
TGTGCCAGCAGTCCCGGACAGTCCCATAATGAAAAACTGTTTTTT
CASSPGQSHNEKLFF
>TRBV6-1|.|few|TRBJ2-6
TGTGCCAGCAGTGAACTCCGGACAGTTTCGTCCGAGGCCAACGTCCTGACTTTC
CASSELRTVSSEANVLTF
>TRBV11-2|TRBD1|few|TRBJ2-1
TGTGCCAGCAGTCTGACAGGGGGCGTTCTATGGGGATACAATGAGCAGTTCTTC
CASSLTGGVLWGYNEQFF
>TRBV30|.|medium-sized|TRBJ1-5
TGTGCCTGGAGTGTCTCCCGATATCAGCCCCAGCATTTT
CAWSVSRYQPQHF
>TRBV20-1|.|.|TRBJ1-6
TGCAGTGCCCAAATGTCGACAGTGGATAATTCACCCCTCCACTTT
CSAQMSTVDNSPLHF
>TRBV6-1|.|few|TRBJ2-1
TGTGCCAGCAGTGAAGGGGCCAGTACGGAGCAGTTCTTC
CASSEGASTEQFF
>TRBV7-8|.|.|TRBJ2-7
TGTGCCAGCAGCCCCGGGACATTCCAAGAGCAGTACTTC
CASSPGTFQEQYF
>TRBV3-1|TRBD2|few|TRBJ2-7
TGTGCCAGCAGACTAGCGGGGGGCTACGAGCAGTACTTC
CASRLAGGYEQYF
>TRBV12-3/TRBV12-4|.|.|TRBJ2-7
TGTGCCAGCAGTTTTGGAGGGGGGGACTACGAGCAGTACTTC
CASSFGGGDYEQYF
>TRBV27|.|.|TRBJ1-2
TGTGCCAGCCGTTTTGGAGCCAGACGATATGGCTACACCTTC
CASRFGARRYGYTF
>TRBV12-3/TRBV12-4|TRBD1|large|TRBJ1-1
TGTGCCAGCAGAATTACAGGGGTGAACACTGAAGCTTTCTTT
CASRITGVNTEAFF
>TRBV3-1|.|medium-sized|TRBJ1-1
TGTGCCAGCAGCCAAACAGGTGGGAACACTGAAGCTTTCTTT
CASSQTGGNTEAFF
>TRBV6-1|.|.|TRBJ2-3
TGTGCCAGCAGTCCATCGACGACTAGTACGGATACGCAGTATTTT
CASSPSTTSTDTQYF
>TRBV30|TRBD1|.|TRBJ2-3
TGTGCCTATCGACAGGGGGCAAGATATACGCAGTATTTT
CAYRQGARYTQYF
>TRBV20-1|TRBD2|.|TRBJ2-7
TGCAGTGCAGGAGGACTAGCGGACTACGAGCAGTACTTC
CSAGGLADYEQYF
>TRBV12-3/TRBV12-4|.|.|TRBJ2-7
TGTGCCAGCAGCAACAGGGATGCCTACGAGCAGTACTTC
CASSNRDAYEQYF
>TRBV11-3|TRBD1|.|TRBJ1-6
TGTGCCAGCAGCAGACGGACAGGGGATAGGACACCCCTCCACTTT
CASSRRTGDRTPLHF
>TRBV3-1|.|.|TRBJ1-2
TGTGCCAGCAGCCAAGGCGGGAGTGGCTACACCTTC
CASSQGGSGYTF
>TRBV7-3|TRBD1|.|TRBJ1-1
TGTGCCAGCAGTTTGGGACAGGGGTTTGGGACTGAAGCTTTCTTT
CASSLGQGFGTEAFF
>TRBV6-1|.|few|TRBJ2-6
TGTGAAAGCAGTGAAATCCGGACAGTTTTATCAGGGGCCAACGTCCTGACTTTC
CESSEIRTVLSGANVLTF
>TRBV6-1|.|few|TRBJ1-2
TGTGCCAGCAGGTTGGACACCAACTATGGCTACACCTTC
CASRLDTNYGYTF
>TRBV6-2/TRBV6-3|.|large|TRBJ1-2
TGTGCCAGCCTCAGAGAAGAGAACTATGGCTACACCTTC
CASLREENYGYTF
>TRBV6-1|TRBD1|few|TRBJ1-2
TGTGCCAGCAGTGAAGGGACAGGGGGCTACTATGGCTACACCTTC
CASSEGTGGYYGYTF
>TRBV20-1|.|.|TRBJ1-2
TGCAGTGCTCGGGGAAGGAGCGCTAACTATGGCTACACCTTC
CSARGRSANYGYTF
>TRBV12-3/TRBV12-4|TRBD2|.|TRBJ2-1
TGTGCCAGCAGTTCCGGGACTAGCGGGAACTACAATGAGCAGTTCTTC
CASSSGTSGNYNEQFF
>TRBV5-4|.|many|TRBJ2-3
TGTGCCAGCGGGCCAGCAGAGGAGGACCCCGATAGGCAGTATTTT
CASGPAEEDPDRQYF
>TRBV7-8|.|.|TRBJ1-6
TGTGCCAGCAGCCTCGAGCGCCCCTTACCCCTCCACTTT
CASSLERPLPLHF